This T cell receptor (beta chain) was obtained from a study of radiotherapy plus CTLA-4 blockade in lung cancer (dated by TCRdb to between 2018 and 2020). Regarding the study in general: Among enrolled patients, around 18% had an objective response and 25% to 35% reached disease control. Overall study results and their limits: TCR clones derived from tumors expanded in peripheral blood after treatment with radiotherapy and ipilimumab. Increased serum interferon-beta after radiation, together with early dynamic changes in blood T cell clones, were reported to be the strongest predictors of response.

In this study, focal radiation therapy paired with CTLA-4 blockade (ipilimumab) was tested in patients who had chemo-refractory metastatic non-small-cell lung cancer. The library was prepared using the immunoSEQ multiplex PCR assay. TCRdb took over this immuneACCESS table, retaining in-frame rearrangements with V and J assigned. Such tables are incomplete; in checked studies, under half of the missing clones stem from an unresolved V gene, and the remainder is unexplained. In all, the sample holds 65,000 to 90,000 clones, and approximately 86% of those were seen once. The ten biggest clones cover roughly 0.95% of the sample. The CDR3 spans 17 residues, from the cysteine through the phenylalanine. Only the CDR3 region is kept as DNA, spanning 51 bases read in frame from base 1. Per the germline V gene, MGHDK is the CDR1 and SYGVNS is the CDR2. V is reduced by 1 base and J by 6 bases, leaving a spacing of 19 bases between them.

With regard to this clone: No antigen is known for it. It has no much larger one-base neighbor in the sample; base qualities were not kept.

The source of this sequence is a human donor with non-small cell lung cancer who had stable disease on radiotherapy plus ipilimumab. The chain joins TRBV25-1 to TRBJ2-1; the D segment might be TRBD1 or TRBD2, since each matches 7 bases. The sample in question was peripheral blood, obtained from a patient treated with radiotherapy plus ipilimumab. CDR3 protein: CASSEWGGGGRGNEQFF. The sequenced DNA is TGTGCCAGCAGTGAATGGGGAGGGGGCGGTAGGGGCAATGAGCAGTTCTTC.